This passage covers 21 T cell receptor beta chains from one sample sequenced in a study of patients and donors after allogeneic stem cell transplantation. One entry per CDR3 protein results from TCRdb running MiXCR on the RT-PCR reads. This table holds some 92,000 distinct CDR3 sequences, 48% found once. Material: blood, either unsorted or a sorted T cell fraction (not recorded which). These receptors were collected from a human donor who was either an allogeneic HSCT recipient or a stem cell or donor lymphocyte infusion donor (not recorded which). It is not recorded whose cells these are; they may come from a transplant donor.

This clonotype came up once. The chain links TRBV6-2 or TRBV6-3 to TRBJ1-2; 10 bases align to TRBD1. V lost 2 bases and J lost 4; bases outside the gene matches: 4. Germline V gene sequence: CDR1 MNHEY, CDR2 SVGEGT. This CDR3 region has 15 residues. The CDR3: CASSYPGQGFYGYTF. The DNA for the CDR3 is TGTGCCAGCAGTTACCCGGGACAGGGGTTCTATGGCTACACCTTC.

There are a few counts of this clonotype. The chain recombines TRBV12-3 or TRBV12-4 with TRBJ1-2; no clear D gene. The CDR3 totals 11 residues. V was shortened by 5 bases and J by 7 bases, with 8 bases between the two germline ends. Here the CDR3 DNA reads TGTGCCAGCAGTAGGGAACGTGGCTACACCTTC. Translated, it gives CASSRERGYTF.

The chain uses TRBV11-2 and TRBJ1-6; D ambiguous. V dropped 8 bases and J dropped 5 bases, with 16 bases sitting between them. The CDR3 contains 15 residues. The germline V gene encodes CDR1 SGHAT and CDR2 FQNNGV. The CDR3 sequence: CASSGLVTNNSPLHF. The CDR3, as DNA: TGTGCCAGCTCCGGCCTGGTTACAAATAATTCACCCCTCCACTTT.

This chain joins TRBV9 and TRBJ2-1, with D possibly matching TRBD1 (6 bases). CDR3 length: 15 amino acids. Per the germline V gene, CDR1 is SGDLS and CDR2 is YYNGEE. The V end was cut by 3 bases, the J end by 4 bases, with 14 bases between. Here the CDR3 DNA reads TGTGCCAGCAGCGGCCCGGGACAAAGGTACAATGAGCAGTTCTTC. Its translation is CASSGPGQRYNEQFF. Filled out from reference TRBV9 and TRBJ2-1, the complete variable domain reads DSGVTQTPKHLITATGQRVTLRCSPRSGDLSVYWYQQSLDQGLQFLIQYYNGEERAKGNILERFSAQQFPDLHSELNLSSLELGDSALYFCASSGPGQRYNEQFFGPGTRLTVL.

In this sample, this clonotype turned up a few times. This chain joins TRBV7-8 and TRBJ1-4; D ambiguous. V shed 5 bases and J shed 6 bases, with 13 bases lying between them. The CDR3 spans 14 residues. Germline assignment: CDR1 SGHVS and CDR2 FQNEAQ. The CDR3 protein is CASSLNEADEKLFF. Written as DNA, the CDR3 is TGTGCCAGCAGCCTAAACGAGGCAGATGAAAAACTGTTTTTT.

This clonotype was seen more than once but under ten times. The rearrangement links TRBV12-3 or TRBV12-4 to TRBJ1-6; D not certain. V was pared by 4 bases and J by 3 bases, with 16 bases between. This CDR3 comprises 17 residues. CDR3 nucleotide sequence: TGTGCCAGCAGTTCCACTTCGACAACCGGCTATAATTCACCCCTCCACTTT. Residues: CASSSTSTTGYNSPLHF.

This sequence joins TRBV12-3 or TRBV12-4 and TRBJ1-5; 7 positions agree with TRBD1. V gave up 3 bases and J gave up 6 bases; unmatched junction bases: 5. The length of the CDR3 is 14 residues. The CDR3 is CASSFGGGGQPQHF. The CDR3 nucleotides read TGTGCCAGCAGTTTTGGAGGGGGCGGTCAGCCCCAGCATTTT.

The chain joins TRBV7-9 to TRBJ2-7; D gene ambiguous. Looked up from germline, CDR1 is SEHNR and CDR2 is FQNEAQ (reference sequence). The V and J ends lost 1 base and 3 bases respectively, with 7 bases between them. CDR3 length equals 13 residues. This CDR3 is CASSLELDYEQYF. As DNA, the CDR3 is TGTGCCAGCAGCTTAGAGCTGGACTACGAGCAGTACTTC.

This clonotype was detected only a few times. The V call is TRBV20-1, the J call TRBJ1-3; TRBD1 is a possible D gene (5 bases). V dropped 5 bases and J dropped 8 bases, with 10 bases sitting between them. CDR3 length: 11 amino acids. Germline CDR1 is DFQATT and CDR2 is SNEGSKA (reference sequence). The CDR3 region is CSAQRGDTIYF. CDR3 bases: TGCAGTGCTCAAAGGGGCGACACCATATATTTT.

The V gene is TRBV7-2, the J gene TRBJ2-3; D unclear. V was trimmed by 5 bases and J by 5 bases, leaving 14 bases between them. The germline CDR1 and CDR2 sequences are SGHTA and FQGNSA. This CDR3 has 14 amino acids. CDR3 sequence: CASSIRPYGDTQYF. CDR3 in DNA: TGTGCCAGCAGCATCAGACCCTATGGAGATACGCAGTATTTT.

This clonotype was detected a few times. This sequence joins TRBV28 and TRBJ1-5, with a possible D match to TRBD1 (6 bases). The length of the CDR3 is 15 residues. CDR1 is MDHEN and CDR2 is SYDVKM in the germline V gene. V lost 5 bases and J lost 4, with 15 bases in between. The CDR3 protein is CASSPQDRQNQPQHF. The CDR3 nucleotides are TGTGCCAGCAGTCCCCAGGACAGACAAAATCAGCCCCAGCATTTT.

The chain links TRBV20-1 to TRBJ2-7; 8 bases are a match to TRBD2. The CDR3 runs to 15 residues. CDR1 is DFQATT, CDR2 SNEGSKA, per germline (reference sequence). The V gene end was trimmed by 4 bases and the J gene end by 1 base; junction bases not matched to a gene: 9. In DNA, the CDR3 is TGCAGTGCTACCTACAGCGGGAGTAGTTCCTACGAGCAGTACTTC. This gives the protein CSATYSGSSSYEQYF.

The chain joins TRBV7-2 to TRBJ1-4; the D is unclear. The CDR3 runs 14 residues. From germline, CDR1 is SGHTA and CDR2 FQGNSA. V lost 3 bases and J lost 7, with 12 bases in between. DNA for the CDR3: TGTGCCAGCAGCTTCCAGATGGGAAGTGAAAAACTGTTTTTT. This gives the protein CASSFQMGSEKLFF.

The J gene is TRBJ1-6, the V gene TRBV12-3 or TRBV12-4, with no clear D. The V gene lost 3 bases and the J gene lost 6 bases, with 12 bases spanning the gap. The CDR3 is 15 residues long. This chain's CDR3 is CASSFRQAPNSPLHF. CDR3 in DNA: TGTGCCAGCAGTTTTCGCCAGGCCCCTAATTCACCCCTCCACTTT.

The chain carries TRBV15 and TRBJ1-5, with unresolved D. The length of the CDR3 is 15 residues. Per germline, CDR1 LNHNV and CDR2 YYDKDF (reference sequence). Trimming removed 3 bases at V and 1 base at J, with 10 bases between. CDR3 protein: CATSRVVGSNQPQHF. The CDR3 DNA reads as TGTGCCACCAGCAGGGTCGTTGGGAGCAATCAGCCCCAGCATTTT.

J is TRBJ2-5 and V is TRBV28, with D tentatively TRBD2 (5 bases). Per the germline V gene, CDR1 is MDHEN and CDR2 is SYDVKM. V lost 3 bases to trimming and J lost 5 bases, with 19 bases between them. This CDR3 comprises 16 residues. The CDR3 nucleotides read TGTGCCAGCAGTTTGGCCCGGGATATTCTGCGGGAGACCCAGTACTTC. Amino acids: CASSLARDILRETQYF.

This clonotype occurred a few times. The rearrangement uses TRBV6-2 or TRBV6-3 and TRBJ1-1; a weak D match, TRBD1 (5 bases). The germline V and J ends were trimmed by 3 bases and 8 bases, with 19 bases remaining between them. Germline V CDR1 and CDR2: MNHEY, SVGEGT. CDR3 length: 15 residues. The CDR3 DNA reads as TGTGCCAGCAGTTATGGCGGGGCAAAGATGAACGAAGCTTTCTTT. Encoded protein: CASSYGGAKMNEAFF.

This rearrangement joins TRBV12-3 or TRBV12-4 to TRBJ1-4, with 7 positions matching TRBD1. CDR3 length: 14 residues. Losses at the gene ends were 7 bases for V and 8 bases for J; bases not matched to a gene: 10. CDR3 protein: CASTSDREGEKLFF. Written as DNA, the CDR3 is TGTGCCAGCACCTCCGACAGGGAGGGGGAAAAACTGTTTTTT.

The DNA of the CDR3 is TGCGCCAGCAGCGACAGGGAAAATCAGCCCCAGCATTTT. This codes for CASSDRENQPQHF. This chain links TRBV4-1 with TRBJ1-5; 7 nucleotides align to TRBD1. Trimming cost V 5 bases and J 4 bases; bases outside gene matches: 2. CDR3 length: 13 residues. CDR1 is MGHRA, CDR2 YSYEKL, per germline.

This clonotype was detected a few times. The CDR3 DNA follows: TGTGCCAGCAGCATCGGACAGGGGGCGAATGGCTACACCTTC. Translating it yields CASSIGQGANGYTF. The rearrangement uses TRBV7-9 and TRBJ1-2; 11 bases match TRBD1. CDR3 length: 14 amino acids. V shed 5 bases, J shed 6 bases, and the junction held 5 bases outside the gene matches. Germline V gene sequence: CDR1 SEHNR, CDR2 FQNEAQ (reference sequence).

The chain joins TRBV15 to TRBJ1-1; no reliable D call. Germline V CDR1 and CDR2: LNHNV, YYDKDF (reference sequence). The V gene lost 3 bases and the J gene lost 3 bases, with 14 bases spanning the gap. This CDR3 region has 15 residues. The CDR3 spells CATSREDPPYTEAFF. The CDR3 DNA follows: TGTGCCACCAGCAGGGAAGATCCCCCGTACACTGAAGCTTTCTTT.